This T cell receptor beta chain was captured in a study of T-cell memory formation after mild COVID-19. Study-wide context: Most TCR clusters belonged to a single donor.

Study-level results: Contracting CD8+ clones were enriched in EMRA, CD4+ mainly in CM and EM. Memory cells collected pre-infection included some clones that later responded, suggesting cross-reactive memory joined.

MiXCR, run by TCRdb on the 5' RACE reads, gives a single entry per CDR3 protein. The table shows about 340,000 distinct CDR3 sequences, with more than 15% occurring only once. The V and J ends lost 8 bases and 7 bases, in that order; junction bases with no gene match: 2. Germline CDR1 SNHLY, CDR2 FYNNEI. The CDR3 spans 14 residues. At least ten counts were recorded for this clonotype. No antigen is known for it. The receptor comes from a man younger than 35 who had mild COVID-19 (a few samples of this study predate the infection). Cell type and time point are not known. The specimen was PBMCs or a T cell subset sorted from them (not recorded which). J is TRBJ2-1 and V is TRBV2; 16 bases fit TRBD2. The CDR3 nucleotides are TGTGCCAGCGGGGGACTAGCGGGGGGGAATGAGCAGTTCTTC. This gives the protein CASGGLAGGNEQFF.